Shown below are 7 T cell receptor beta chains from a single sample sequenced in a study of monozygotic twins with inflammatory bowel disease. TCRdb re-called the 5' RACE reads and catalogs CDR3 proteins one per entry, DNA excluded. The ten top clones account for roughly 7.7%, within a sample of around 210,000 distinct CDR3 sequences. Sequencing was carried out using blood. These receptors all come from a human donor with ulcerative colitis or Crohn's disease, or a healthy co-twin of an affected twin (not recorded which).

CDR3 amino acids: CASSLDSSSGNTIYF. The chain links TRBV12-3 or TRBV12-4 to TRBJ1-3. CDR3 length equals 15 residues.

This chain joins TRBV2 and TRBJ2-3; TCRdb gives TRBD1 as the D gene, but with no DNA this cannot be confirmed. This CDR3 has 11 amino acids. CDR1 and CDR2 from the germline V gene are SNHLY and FYNNEI. CDR3 region: CASSEKGTQYF.

The J gene is TRBJ1-4, the V gene TRBV19. CDR1 and CDR2 from the germline V gene are LNHDA and SQIVND (reference sequence). This CDR3 spans 13 amino acids. The CDR3 spells CASTRSLSEKLFF.

The J gene is TRBJ2-2, the V gene TRBV2; TCRdb returns TRBD1, unconfirmable since there is no DNA. Germline assignment: CDR1 SNHLY and CDR2 FYNNEI. This CDR3 is 14 amino acids long. This CDR3 is CASTMGQNTGELFF.

The rearrangement uses TRBV20-1 and TRBJ1-6; TCRdb's D call of TRBD1 is untestable without DNA. CDR1 and CDR2 from the germline V gene are DFQATT and SNEGSKA (reference sequence). This CDR3 has 15 amino acids. CDR3 residues: CSAFMGDWVNSPLHF.

This chain joins TRBV6-5 and TRBJ2-7; TCRdb's D gene call, TRBD2, goes unchecked for lack of DNA. This CDR3 contains 17 residues. CDR1 MNHEY and CDR2 SVGAGI come from the germline V gene. CDR3 loop: CASSYSVLAGDLYEQYF.

The chain joins TRBV2 to TRBJ1-5; TCRdb proposes TRBD1, but this gene call is untestable without DNA. The CDR3 runs to 17 residues. Looked up from germline, CDR1 is SNHLY and CDR2 is FYNNEI. The CDR3 region is CASSGGTAPKNNQPQHF.